This TCR beta chain was profiled in a study of T cells after yellow fever vaccination. This clonotype was observed a few times. It was through 5'RACE template switching that TCR cDNA was made, with a universal primer site and UMIs added. MiXCR was run by TCRdb on the 5' RACE reads, yielding one entry per CDR3 protein. The table records nearly 300,000 distinct CDR3 sequences, approximately 8% of them present only once. The clonotype was recovered from a man between 18 and 35 years old who received the YFV17D yellow fever vaccine. Sample: CD4+ T cells sorted from PBMCs, taken 5 days after the yellow fever booster vaccination.

CDR3 region: CASSPRATNEKLFF. CDR3 nucleotides: TGTGCCAGCAGCCCCCGGGCAACTAATGAAAAACTGTTTTTT. The genes are TRBV9 and TRBJ1-4; D call uncertain. CDR1 and CDR2 from the germline V gene are SGDLS and YYNGEE. CDR3 length: 14 residues. Trimming took 4 bases from V and 0 from J, leaving 7 bases between them.